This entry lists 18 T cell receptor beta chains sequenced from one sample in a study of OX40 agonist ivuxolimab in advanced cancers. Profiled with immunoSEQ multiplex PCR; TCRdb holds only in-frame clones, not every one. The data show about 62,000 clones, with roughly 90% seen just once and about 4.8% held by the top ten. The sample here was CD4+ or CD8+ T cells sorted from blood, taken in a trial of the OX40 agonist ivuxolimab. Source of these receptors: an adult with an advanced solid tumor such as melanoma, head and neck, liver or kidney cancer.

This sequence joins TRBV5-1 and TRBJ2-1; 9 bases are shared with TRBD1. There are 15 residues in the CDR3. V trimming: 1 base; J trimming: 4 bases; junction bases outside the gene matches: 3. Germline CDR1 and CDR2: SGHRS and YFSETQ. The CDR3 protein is CASSLTGQGYNEQFF. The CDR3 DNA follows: TGCGCCAGCAGCTTGACGGGACAGGGTTACAATGAGCAGTTCTTC. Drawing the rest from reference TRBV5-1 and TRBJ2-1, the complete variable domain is KAGVTQTPRYLIKTRGQQVTLSCSPISGHRSVSWYQQTPGQGLQFLFEYFSETQRNKGNFPGRFSGRQFSNSRSEMNVSTLELGDSALYLCASSLTGQGYNEQFFGPGTRLTVL.

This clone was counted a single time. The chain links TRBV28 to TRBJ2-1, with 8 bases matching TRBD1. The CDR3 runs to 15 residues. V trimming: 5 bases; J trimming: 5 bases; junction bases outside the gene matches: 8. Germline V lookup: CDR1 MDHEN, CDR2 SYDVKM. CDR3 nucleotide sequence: TGTGCCAGCAGTCCGAGCCGGGACAGGAACAATGAGCAGTTCTTC. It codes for CASSPSRDRNNEQFF.

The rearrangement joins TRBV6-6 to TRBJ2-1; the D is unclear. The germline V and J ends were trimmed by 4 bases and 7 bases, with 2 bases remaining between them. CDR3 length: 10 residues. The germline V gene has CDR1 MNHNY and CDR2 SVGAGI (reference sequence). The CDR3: CASSSNEQFF. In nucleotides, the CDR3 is TGTGCCAGCAGTTCTAATGAGCAGTTCTTC.

CDR3 loop: CASRSRPGEQFF. The DNA for the CDR3 is TGTGCCAGCAGGTCCCGACCAGGAGAGCAGTTCTTC. The V gene is TRBV6-5, the J gene TRBJ2-1; no definite D call. The V end lost 6 bases, the J end lost 10 bases, and 13 bases lay between the germline ends. Germline V gives CDR1 MNHEY, CDR2 SVGAGI. The CDR3 covers 12 residues.

The CDR3 bases are TGTGCCAGCAGCTTGGAAGTGGGCTATGGCTACACCTTC. Amino acid sequence: CASSLEVGYGYTF. The chain links TRBV4-2 to TRBJ1-2; no clear D. V dropped 5 bases and J dropped 4 bases, with 11 bases sitting between them. Per germline, CDR1 LGHNA and CDR2 YNFKEQ. The CDR3 covers 13 residues.

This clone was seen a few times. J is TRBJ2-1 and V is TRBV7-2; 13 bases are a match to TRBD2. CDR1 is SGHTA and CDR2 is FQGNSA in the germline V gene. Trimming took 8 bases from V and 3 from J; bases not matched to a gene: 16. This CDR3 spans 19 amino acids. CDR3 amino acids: CASRNTGTSGESGYNEQFF. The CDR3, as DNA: TGTGCCAGCCGGAACACCGGGACTAGCGGGGAGAGTGGCTACAATGAGCAGTTCTTC.

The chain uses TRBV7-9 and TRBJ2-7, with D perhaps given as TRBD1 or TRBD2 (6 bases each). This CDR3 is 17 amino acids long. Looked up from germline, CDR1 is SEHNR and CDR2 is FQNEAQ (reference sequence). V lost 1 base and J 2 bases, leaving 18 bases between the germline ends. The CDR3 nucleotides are TGTGCCAGCAGCTTAGGGGATGGGGGGCGAGAGGCCTACGAGCAGTACTTC. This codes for CASSLGDGGREAYEQYF.

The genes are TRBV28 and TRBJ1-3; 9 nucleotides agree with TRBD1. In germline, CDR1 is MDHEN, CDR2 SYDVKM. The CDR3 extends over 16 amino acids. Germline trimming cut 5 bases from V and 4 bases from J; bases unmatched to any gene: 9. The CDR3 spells CASSAAGQGIGNTIYF. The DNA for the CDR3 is TGTGCCAGCAGTGCCGCAGGACAGGGGATCGGAAACACCATATATTTT.

CDR3 DNA sequence: TGTGCCAGCAGCTTTCATGAGGGGGTCGACACCGGGGAGCTGTTTTTT. Protein product: CASSFHEGVDTGELFF. V usage is TRBV5-4 and J usage is TRBJ2-2; TRBD1 is a possible D gene (6 bases). Trimming shortened V by 2 bases and J by 3 bases, and 14 bases separated the two germline ends. Germline V lookup: CDR1 SGHNT, CDR2 YYREEE (reference sequence). The CDR3 has 16 residues.

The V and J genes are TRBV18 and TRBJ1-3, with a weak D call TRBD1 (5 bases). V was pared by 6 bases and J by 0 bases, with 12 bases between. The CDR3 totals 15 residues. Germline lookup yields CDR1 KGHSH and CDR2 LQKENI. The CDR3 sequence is CASSGGATSGNTIYF. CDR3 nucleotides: TGTGCCAGCTCGGGGGGAGCTACCTCTGGAAACACCATATATTTT.

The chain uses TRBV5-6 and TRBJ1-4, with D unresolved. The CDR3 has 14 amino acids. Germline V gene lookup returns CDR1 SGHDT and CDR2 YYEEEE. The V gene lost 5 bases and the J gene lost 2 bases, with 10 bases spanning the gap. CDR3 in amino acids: CASRMGWTNEKLFF. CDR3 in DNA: TGTGCCAGCAGGATGGGTTGGACTAATGAAAAACTGTTTTTT.

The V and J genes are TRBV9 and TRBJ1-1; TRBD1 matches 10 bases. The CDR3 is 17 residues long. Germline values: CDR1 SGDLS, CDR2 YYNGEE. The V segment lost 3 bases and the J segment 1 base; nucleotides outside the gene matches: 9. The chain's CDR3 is CASSAIGQGGGNTEAFF. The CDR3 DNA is TGTGCCAGCAGCGCAATCGGACAGGGGGGAGGGAACACTGAAGCTTTCTTT.

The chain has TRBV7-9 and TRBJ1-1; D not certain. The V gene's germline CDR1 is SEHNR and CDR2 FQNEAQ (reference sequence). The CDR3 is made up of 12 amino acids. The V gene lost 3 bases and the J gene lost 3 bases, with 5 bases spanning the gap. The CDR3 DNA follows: TGTGCCAGCAGCTTTTCTTACACTGAAGCTTTCTTT. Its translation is CASSFSYTEAFF.

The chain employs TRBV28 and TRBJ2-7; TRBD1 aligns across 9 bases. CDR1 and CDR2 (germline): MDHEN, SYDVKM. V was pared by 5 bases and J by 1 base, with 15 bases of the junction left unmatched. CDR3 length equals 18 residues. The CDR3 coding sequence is TGTGCCAGCAGTCCTATCCCGGGGACAGGGCCCCCTTCCTACGAGCAGTACTTC. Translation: CASSPIPGTGPPSYEQYF.

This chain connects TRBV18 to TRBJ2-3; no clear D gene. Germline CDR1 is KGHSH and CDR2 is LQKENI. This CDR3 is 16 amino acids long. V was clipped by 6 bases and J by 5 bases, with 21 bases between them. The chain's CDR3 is CASSPGVFVSVDTQYF. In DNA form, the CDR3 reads TGTGCCAGCTCCCCCGGCGTCTTTGTAAGTGTAGATACGCAGTATTTT.

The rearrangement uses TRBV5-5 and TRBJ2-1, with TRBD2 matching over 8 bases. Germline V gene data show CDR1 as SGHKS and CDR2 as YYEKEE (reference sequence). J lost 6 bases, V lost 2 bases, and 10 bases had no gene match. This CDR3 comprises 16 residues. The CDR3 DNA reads TGTGCCAGCAGCTTCTATGGAGCGGGGGCGGGCAATGAGCAGTTCTTC. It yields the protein CASSFYGAGAGNEQFF.

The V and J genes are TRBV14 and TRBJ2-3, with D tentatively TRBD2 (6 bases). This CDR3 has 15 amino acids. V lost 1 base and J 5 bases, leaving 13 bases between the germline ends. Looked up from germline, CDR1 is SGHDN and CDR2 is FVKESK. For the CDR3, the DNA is TGTGCCAGCAGCCAAGCAGGGCTGGGGGGAGATACGCAGTATTTT. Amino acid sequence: CASSQAGLGGDTQYF.

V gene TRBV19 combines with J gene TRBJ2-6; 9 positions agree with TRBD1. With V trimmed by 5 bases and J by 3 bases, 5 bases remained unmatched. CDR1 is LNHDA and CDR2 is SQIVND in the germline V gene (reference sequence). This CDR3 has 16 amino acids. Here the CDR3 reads CASSAQGALGANVLTF. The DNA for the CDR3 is TGTGCCAGTAGTGCACAGGGGGCGCTTGGGGCCAACGTCCTGACTTTC. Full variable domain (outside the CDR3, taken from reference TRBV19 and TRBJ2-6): DGGITQSPKYLFRKEGQNVTLSCEQNLNHDAMYWYRQDPGQGLRLIYYSQIVNDFQKGDIAEGYSVSREKKESFPLTVTSAQKNPTAFYLCASSAQGALGANVLTFGAGSRLTVL.